This T cell receptor beta chain stems from a study of control samples from healthy donors and cancer patients. Points on this clone: Other DNA variants within this sample encode the same CDR3.

The assay was immunoSEQ multiplex PCR, and TCRdb's table has in-frame clones only and misses some. The sample yields over 90,000 clones, more than 85% seen once. Sequencing used PBMCs. The origin of this receptor is a man in his sixties with lung cancer.

CDR3 nucleotides: TGTGCCAGCAGCCAAACAGGGGGCACCGGGGAGCTGTTTTTT. This encodes CASSQTGGTGELFF. This chain links TRBV3-1 (or the pseudogene TRBV3-2) with TRBJ2-2; 8 positions agree with TRBD1. The trim removed 2 bases at V and 4 bases at J, leaving 0 bases unmatched. The CDR3 is made up of 14 amino acids. In germline, CDR1 is LGHDT, CDR2 YNNKEL (reference sequence).